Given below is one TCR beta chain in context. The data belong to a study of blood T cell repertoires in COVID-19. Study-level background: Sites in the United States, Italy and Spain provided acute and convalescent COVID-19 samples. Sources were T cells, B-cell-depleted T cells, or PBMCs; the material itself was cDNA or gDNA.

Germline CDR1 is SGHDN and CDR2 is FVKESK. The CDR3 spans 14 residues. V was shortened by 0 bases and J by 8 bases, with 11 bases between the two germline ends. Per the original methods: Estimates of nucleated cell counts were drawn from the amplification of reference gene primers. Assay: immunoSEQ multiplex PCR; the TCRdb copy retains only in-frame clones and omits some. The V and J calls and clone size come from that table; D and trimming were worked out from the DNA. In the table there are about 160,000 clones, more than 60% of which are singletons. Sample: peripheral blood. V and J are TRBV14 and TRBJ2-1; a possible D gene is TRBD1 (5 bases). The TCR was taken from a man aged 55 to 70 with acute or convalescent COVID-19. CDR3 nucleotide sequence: TGTGCCAGCAGCCAAGACTCAGGGATCGATGAGCAGTTCTTC. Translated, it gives CASSQDSGIDEQFF. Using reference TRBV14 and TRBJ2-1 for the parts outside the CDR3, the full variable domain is EAGVTQFPSHSVIEKGQTVTLRCDPISGHDNLYWYRRVMGKEIKFLLHFVKESKQDESGMPNNRFLAERTGGTYSTLKVQPAELEDSGVYFCASSQDSGIDEQFFGPGTRLTVL.